This T cell receptor beta chain is from a study of T cell responses to AZD1222 COVID-19 vaccine. The study, taken as a whole, reports: Spike regions recognized by vaccine-associated CD4 TCRs spanned the protein, led by 160-218 and 743-854. Mostly white British, mostly female donors; authors suggested clonal diversity may be underestimated.

This clone was counted a few times. Its antigen is not known. Germline V gene sequence: CDR1 MNHEY, CDR2 SMNVEV (reference sequence). This CDR3 comprises 16 residues. J gave up 6 bases and V 5 bases, and 14 bases lay outside the gene matches. Measured with immunoSEQ multiplex PCR; TCRdb has only the in-frame clones, and not every one. Of 150,000 to 200,000 clones in the sample, over 85% were seen once. The TCR sequence derives from an adult in good health. The genes are TRBV27 and TRBJ1-2, with TRBD1 matching 8 bases. The input for sequencing was peripheral blood, taken on day 0 of AZD1222 vaccination. CDR3 loop: CASSHRSLDREDGYTF. Written as DNA, the CDR3 is TGTGCCAGCAGTCACCGATCTTTGGACAGGGAAGATGGCTACACCTTC.